What follows describes a single TCR beta chain. No antigen is known for it. These data belong to a study of blood T cells in healthy people across ages. A second roughly 7 to 12 cycle PCR used barcoded and J-beta primers. TCRdb re-derived calls from the 5' RACE reads in MiXCR, one entry per CDR3 protein. The sample has fewer than 1,000,000 distinct CDR3 sequences; approximately 48% are singletons. Study outcomes and limitations: Investigators viewed diversity estimates from one million T cells as underestimates, the study reported.

From germline, CDR1 is PRHDT and CDR2 FYEKMQ (reference sequence). This CDR3 comprises 14 residues. V was clipped by 2 bases and J by 1 base, with 8 bases between them. Material: blood. The V and J genes are TRBV13 and TRBJ1-1; D is unclear. This TCR was sampled from a man aged 55 to 70 in good health. Here the CDR3 DNA reads TGTGCCAGCAGCTTACCAGTAACGAACACTGAAGCTTTCTTT. Translation: CASSLPVTNTEAFF.